These 6 T cell receptor beta chains share one sample of origin, sequenced in a study of blood T cell repertoires in COVID-19. The assay was immunoSEQ multiplex PCR, and TCRdb's table has in-frame clones only and misses some. The sample holds 130,000 to 150,000 clones; 70% to 90% are singletons and the top ten take 6.5% to 9.5%. What was sequenced was peripheral blood. Source of these receptors: a woman aged 55-75 years with COVID-19, enrolled during active disease.

This chain connects TRBV13 to TRBJ2-1, with 12 bases that match TRBD2. This CDR3 has 14 residues. Germline V gene lookup returns CDR1 PRHDT and CDR2 FYEKMQ (reference sequence). The V segment lost 5 bases and the J segment 12 bases; nucleotides outside the gene matches: 8. The CDR3 DNA reads TGTGCCAGCAGCCGGACTAGCGGGGCGCGGGGGCAGTTCTTC. Its translation: CASSRTSGARGQFF.

V usage is TRBV7-3 and J usage is TRBJ1-6; D unclear. CDR3 length equals 13 residues. V was pared by 5 bases and J by 9 bases, with 11 bases between. In germline, CDR1 is SGHTA, CDR2 FQGTGA. The CDR3 coding sequence is TGTGCCAGCAGCCCCGAACAGAGTTCACCCCTCCACTTT. Its translation is CASSPEQSSPLHF.

V and J are TRBV19 and TRBJ2-1; 12 bases are shared with TRBD2. V lost 3 bases, J lost 12 bases, and 12 bases stayed unmatched. CDR3 length: 16 residues. Germline lookup yields CDR1 LNHDA and CDR2 SQIVND (reference sequence). The CDR3, as DNA: TGTGCCAGTAGTATCCTAGCGGGGGGGATGACAATGAGGCAGTTCTTC. As protein: CASSILAGGMTMRQFF.

The rearrangement joins TRBV7-6 to TRBJ1-3; perhaps TRBD1 as D (6 bases). V shed 5 bases and J shed 0 bases, with 11 bases lying between them. Germline lookup yields CDR1 SGHVS and CDR2 FNYEAQ. The CDR3 runs to 15 residues. CDR3 DNA sequence: TGTGCCAGCAGCGCGGACAGTAGCTCTGGAAACACCATATATTTT. It encodes CASSADSSSGNTIYF.

This chain links TRBV7-8 with TRBJ1-2; D gene uncertain. Germline CDR1 and CDR2: SGHVS and FQNEAQ. V gave up 5 bases and J gave up 5 bases, with 18 bases separating them. The CDR3 has 15 amino acids. CDR3 loop: CASSHPYGRTYGYTF. CDR3 DNA: TGTGCCAGCAGCCATCCCTACGGTCGCACGTATGGCTACACCTTC.

As regards this clone: Within the sample, other DNA sequences also encode this same CDR3. The CDR3, as DNA: TGTGCCAGCAGCTTGGGACTAGCGGGGAGGACAGATACGCAGTATTTT. Its translation is CASSLGLAGRTDTQYF. The gene calls are TRBV11-3 and TRBJ2-3; TRBD2 matches 13 bases. Germline V CDR1 and CDR2: SGHNT, YENEEA. This CDR3 is 16 amino acids long. After removal of 3 bases from V and 3 bases from J, the junction contained 3 bases not matched to a gene.